This T cell receptor beta chain originates from a study of early T cells in non-severe SARS-CoV-2 infection. Study-wide context: It was bulk RNA from unsorted whole blood that was sequenced, and the chains were unpaired. Study-level results: Matches to VDJdb favored anti-spike CD8 responses and missed private and CD4 specificities.

From germline, CDR1 is SEHNR and CDR2 FQNEAQ (reference sequence). This CDR3 has 15 amino acids. V dropped 7 bases and J dropped 6 bases, with 21 bases sitting between them. This clonotype was counted ten times or more. Its antigen is not known. Unique molecular identifier tags were affixed to discrete cDNA molecules. TCRdb re-called the 5' RACE reads through MiXCR, storing one row per CDR3 protein. Among tens of thousands of distinct CDR3 sequences, around an eighth were seen once, and the ten largest hold around 3.3%. The J gene is TRBJ1-2, the V gene TRBV7-9; D remains ambiguous. Input material: whole blood. This TCR derives from an adult who was a healthcare worker with PCR-confirmed SARS-CoV-2 infection or an uninfected control (not recorded which). The CDR3 region is CASTPRPPGDNGYTF. The DNA of the CDR3 is TGTGCCAGCACTCCCCGCCCTCCAGGAGACAATGGCTACACCTTC.